This T cell receptor beta chain was documented in a study of T cells after yellow fever vaccination. Study-level points and caveats: Abundant contaminating clonotypes from the bulk population could appear in FACS-sorted repertoires. After the booster, around 95% of CD4 and roughly nine tenths of CD8 primary-response clones were re-detected. Clonotypes appearing in both CD4 and CD8 compartments existed, and their share was small.

This clonotype was observed a few times. Its matching antigen is unknown. Synthesis of TCR cDNA relied on 5'RACE template switching, which attached a universal primer site and UMIs. Each CDR3 protein gets one entry after TCRdb re-called the 5' RACE reads with MiXCR. Counted here are about 550,000 distinct CDR3 sequences, 15% to 20% occurring once; the ten biggest clones make up 14%. This CDR3 region has 14 residues. With V trimmed by 7 bases and J by 3 bases, 5 bases remained unmatched. Germline CDR1 is MNHEY and CDR2 is SVGEGT. The sequences come from PBMCs, collected 15 days after the yellow fever booster vaccination. This receptor was taken from a young man who received the YFV17D yellow fever vaccine. This chain joins TRBV6-2 or TRBV6-3 and TRBJ2-2, with 7 bases identical to TRBD1. The CDR3 region is CASKATGDTGELFF. The CDR3 DNA is TGTGCCAGCAAGGCTACAGGGGACACCGGGGAGCTGTTTTTT.